The clone carrying this T cell receptor beta chain has at least ten counts. CDR3 length equals 12 residues. The V end was cut by 10 bases, the J end by 7 bases, with 16 bases between. Germline V lookup: CDR1 ENHRY, CDR2 SYGVKD. The time point is: patch test 1, 2 weeks after DPC sensitization. This sample's treatment: therapeutic diphenylcyclopropenone sensitization with weekly scalp DPC. Patients had alopecia, were aged 18 to 70, and were not pregnant. The data are from a study of human T cells and chemical hapten exposure. Study summary: Sensitization was performed using 2% DPC on an approximately 2 cm by approximately 2 cm upper inner arm skin site.

In the original workflow: There were a median of approximately 96,000 TCRs per sample, with a range from about 23,224 to 690,600. TCRdb re-called the RACE reads with MiXCR, one entry per CDR3 protein. The V and J calls here are based on TCRdb, not the publication. The sample lists around 110,000 distinct CDR3 sequences; 12% were seen once. This TCR was recovered from a woman aged 50 to 60 with alopecia areata. Some clones in this sample may be carry-over from other donors' samples. Sequencing was performed on whole blood, taken in connection with sensitization to the hapten diphenylcyclopropenone (DPC). The chain joins TRBV10-3 to TRBJ1-1; D might be TRBD1 (6 bases). The DNA of the CDR3 is TGTGCCACAAAGGGGGGCCCGGATGAAGCTTTCTTT. Translating it yields CATKGGPDEAFF.